This is a list of T cell receptor beta chains from one sample in a study of shared clonotypes between healthy human individuals. Here immunoSEQ multiplex PCR was the method, and the copy in TCRdb shows in-frame clones only, minus some. Of about 2.4 million clones in the sample, approximately 90% were seen once. Sequenced material: naive CD4+ T cells sorted from blood. The source is a man younger than 30 in good health. Each CDR3 is given with its conserved first and last residue. Each record gives: V gene, clone size, J gene, D gene, CDR3 DNA, CDR3 protein. A D gene is named only where the DNA matches it firmly. The size of a clone is reported for some rows only, either as once, few or many, or as a class for expanded clones.

V gene: TRBV10-3; clone size: .; J gene: TRBJ2-5; D gene: TRBD1; CDR3 DNA: TGTGCCATTGCGACAGGGAAGGGGGAGACCCAGTACTTC; CDR3 protein: CAIATGKGETQYF
V gene: TRBV5-1; clone size: .; J gene: TRBJ1-1; D gene: .; CDR3 DNA: TGCGCCAGCAGCGGGCAGGGCGGGGAAGCTTTCTTT; CDR3 protein: CASSGQGGEAFF
V gene: TRBV6-5; clone size: .; J gene: TRBJ2-5; D gene: TRBD2; CDR3 DNA: TGTGCCAGCAGCCGCGGGGGGGCCGCAGAGACCCAGTACTTC; CDR3 protein: CASSRGGAAETQYF
V gene: TRBV7-9; clone size: .; J gene: TRBJ2-1; D gene: .; CDR3 DNA: TGTGCCAGCAGCCCTGGACAACACTACAATGAGCAGTTCTTC; CDR3 protein: CASSPGQHYNEQFF
V gene: TRBV11-1; clone size: .; J gene: TRBJ2-5; D gene: TRBD1; CDR3 DNA: TGTGCCAGCAGCCCACGGACAGGACAAGAGACCCAGTACTTC; CDR3 protein: CASSPRTGQETQYF
V gene: TRBV25-1; clone size: .; J gene: TRBJ2-2; D gene: .; CDR3 DNA: TGTGCCAGCAGTGGAAGCTCCGGGGAGCTGTTTTTT; CDR3 protein: CASSGSSGELFF
V gene: TRBV10-3; clone size: once; J gene: TRBJ2-1; D gene: .; CDR3 DNA: TGTGCCACCTCCCTCGGGGACAACTACAATGAGCAGTTCTTC; CDR3 protein: CATSLGDNYNEQFF
V gene: TRBV5-6; clone size: .; J gene: TRBJ2-5; D gene: .; CDR3 DNA: TGTGCCAGCAGCTTGGGGCAAAGGGAGACCCAGTACTTC; CDR3 protein: CASSLGQRETQYF
V gene: TRBV7-3; clone size: .; J gene: TRBJ2-2; D gene: .; CDR3 DNA: TGTGCCAGCAGCTTAAATACGGCCGGGGAGCTGTTTTTT; CDR3 protein: CASSLNTAGELFF
V gene: TRBV18; clone size: .; J gene: TRBJ2-1; D gene: TRBD2; CDR3 DNA: TGTGCCAGCTCACCCCGGGAGGGGTACAATGAGCAGTTCTTC; CDR3 protein: CASSPREGYNEQFF
V gene: TRBV25-1; clone size: .; J gene: TRBJ1-1; D gene: .; CDR3 DNA: TGTGCCAGCAGGGGCAACACTGAAGCTTTCTTT; CDR3 protein: CASRGNTEAFF
V gene: TRBV5-1; clone size: .; J gene: TRBJ2-1; D gene: TRBD2; CDR3 DNA: TGCGCCAGCAGCTTCGGGACTAGCGTCTACAATGAGCAGTTCTTC; CDR3 protein: CASSFGTSVYNEQFF
V gene: TRBV7-2; clone size: .; J gene: TRBJ1-1; D gene: .; CDR3 DNA: TGTGCCAGCAGCCAAGAGGTGATCACTGAAGCTTTCTTT; CDR3 protein: CASSQEVITEAFF
V gene: TRBV6-5; clone size: once; J gene: TRBJ1-4; D gene: .; CDR3 DNA: TGTGCCAGCAGTTACGGGCCAGCTGCAACTAATGAAAAACTGTTTTTT; CDR3 protein: CASSYGPAATNEKLFF
V gene: TRBV7-9; clone size: .; J gene: TRBJ2-7; D gene: .; CDR3 DNA: TGTGCCAGCAGCTGGGACTTCTACGAGCAGTACTTC; CDR3 protein: CASSWDFYEQYF
V gene: TRBV9; clone size: .; J gene: TRBJ1-2; D gene: .; CDR3 DNA: TGTGCCAGCAGCTCTCGGACCGAACGCTATGGCTACACCTTC; CDR3 protein: CASSSRTERYGYTF
V gene: TRBV7-7; clone size: .; J gene: TRBJ2-5; D gene: TRBD2; CDR3 DNA: TGTGCTAGCAGCCCCCTGGGGGCGGGGGGTCAAGAGACCCAGTACTTC; CDR3 protein: CASSPLGAGGQETQYF
V gene: TRBV5-5; clone size: .; J gene: TRBJ2-7; D gene: TRBD1; CDR3 DNA: TGTGCCAGCAGCCCGACGACAGGGGGATACGAGCAGTACTTC; CDR3 protein: CASSPTTGGYEQYF
V gene: TRBV6-5; clone size: .; J gene: TRBJ1-3; D gene: .; CDR3 DNA: TGTGCCAGCAGTTACAGGGATGCATCTGGAAACACCATATATTTT; CDR3 protein: CASSYRDASGNTIYF
V gene: TRBV5-1; clone size: .; J gene: TRBJ2-3; D gene: .; CDR3 DNA: TGCGCCAGCAGCTTGGGCTGGGGGGGCGCAGATACGCAGTATTTT; CDR3 protein: CASSLGWGGADTQYF
V gene: TRBV29-1; clone size: .; J gene: TRBJ1-6; D gene: .; CDR3 DNA: TGCAGCGGCCCTGTTAGGGCACCCCTCCACTTT; CDR3 protein: CSGPVRAPLHF
V gene: TRBV19; clone size: .; J gene: TRBJ1-3; D gene: .; CDR3 DNA: TGTGCCAGTAACGGACAGTCCTCCTCTGGAAACACCATATATTTT; CDR3 protein: CASNGQSSSGNTIYF
V gene: TRBV11-2; clone size: .; J gene: TRBJ1-3; D gene: TRBD1; CDR3 DNA: TGTGCCAGCAGCTCGTTGCGACCGACAGGGGAGGCAGGAAACACCATATATTTT; CDR3 protein: CASSSLRPTGEAGNTIYF
V gene: TRBV7-2; clone size: .; J gene: TRBJ2-3; D gene: TRBD2; CDR3 DNA: TGTGCCAGCAGCTTATGGTATACTAGCGGGGGGGCGGGAGATACGCAGTATTTT; CDR3 protein: CASSLWYTSGGAGDTQYF
V gene: TRBV11-2; clone size: .; J gene: TRBJ2-3; D gene: .; CDR3 DNA: TGTGCCAGCAGCTTAGATACTCGCGGAGGCTATACTAGCACAGATACGCAGTATTTT; CDR3 protein: CASSLDTRGGYTSTDTQYF
V gene: TRBV5-6; clone size: .; J gene: TRBJ2-6; D gene: .; CDR3 DNA: TGTGCCAGCAGCTTAAGGTCTTTCTCTGGGGCCAACGTCCTGACTTTC; CDR3 protein: CASSLRSFSGANVLTF
V gene: TRBV15; clone size: .; J gene: TRBJ2-3; D gene: .; CDR3 DNA: TGTGCCACCAGCAGACTCCAGGGCACAGATACGCAGTATTTT; CDR3 protein: CATSRLQGTDTQYF
V gene: TRBV19; clone size: few; J gene: TRBJ2-7; D gene: .; CDR3 DNA: TGTGCCAGTAGTCCGCATCCCTCTCCCGAGCAGTACTTC; CDR3 protein: CASSPHPSPEQYF
V gene: TRBV5-1; clone size: .; J gene: TRBJ1-3; D gene: .; CDR3 DNA: TGCGCCAGCAGCACAGATCGAACTGGAAACACCATATATTTT; CDR3 protein: CASSTDRTGNTIYF
V gene: TRBV2; clone size: .; J gene: TRBJ2-3; D gene: TRBD2; CDR3 DNA: TGTGCCAGCAGTCGAGGACTAGCGGGGTCTAATACGCAGTATTTT; CDR3 protein: CASSRGLAGSNTQYF
V gene: TRBV5-1; clone size: .; J gene: TRBJ2-7; D gene: .; CDR3 DNA: TGCGCCAGCAGCTTCGACAGAGAATCCTACGAGCAGTACTTC; CDR3 protein: CASSFDRESYEQYF
V gene: TRBV6-5; clone size: .; J gene: TRBJ2-7; D gene: TRBD1; CDR3 DNA: TGTGCCAGCAGTTCCCCGGGACAGGGGCAACACGAGCAGTACTTC; CDR3 protein: CASSSPGQGQHEQYF
V gene: TRBV7-2; clone size: .; J gene: TRBJ2-5; D gene: TRBD2; CDR3 DNA: TGTGCCAGCAGCTCGGGACTAGCGGGAATGGAGACCCAGTACTTC; CDR3 protein: CASSSGLAGMETQYF
V gene: TRBV7-2; clone size: .; J gene: TRBJ1-2; D gene: .; CDR3 DNA: TGTGCCAGCAGCTTACCAGGGCCCTATGGCTACACCTTC; CDR3 protein: CASSLPGPYGYTF
V gene: TRBV6-1; clone size: .; J gene: TRBJ1-1; D gene: .; CDR3 DNA: TGTGCCAGCCCCGGACCATCCAGGAGAACTGAAGCTTTCTTT; CDR3 protein: CASPGPSRRTEAFF
V gene: TRBV11-2; clone size: .; J gene: TRBJ1-3; D gene: .; CDR3 DNA: TGTGCCAGCAGCTTAGACAGGACCTCTGGAAACACCATATATTTT; CDR3 protein: CASSLDRTSGNTIYF
V gene: TRBV9; clone size: .; J gene: TRBJ2-3; D gene: .; CDR3 DNA: TGTGCCAGCAGCGTTCAAGTTGATACGCAGTATTTT; CDR3 protein: CASSVQVDTQYF
V gene: TRBV27; clone size: .; J gene: TRBJ2-7; D gene: .; CDR3 DNA: TGTGCCAGCAGCTTCGACGACAGGCCCTACGAGCAGTACTTC; CDR3 protein: CASSFDDRPYEQYF
V gene: TRBV19; clone size: .; J gene: TRBJ1-5; D gene: TRBD1; CDR3 DNA: TGTGCCAGTAGCTGGGACAGGGGGGAGGGTCAGCCCCAGCATTTT; CDR3 protein: CASSWDRGEGQPQHF
V gene: TRBV5-1; clone size: .; J gene: TRBJ2-2; D gene: .; CDR3 DNA: TGCGCCAGCAGCTTCGGGACTTCCGACGCCGGGGAGCTGTTTTTT; CDR3 protein: CASSFGTSDAGELFF
V gene: TRBV19; clone size: .; J gene: TRBJ1-1; D gene: .; CDR3 DNA: TGTGCCAGTATCCTGGGGTGGGGCCAGAACACTGAAGCTTTCTTT; CDR3 protein: CASILGWGQNTEAFF
V gene: TRBV10-3; clone size: .; J gene: TRBJ1-2; D gene: .; CDR3 DNA: TGTGCCAGCAGTGAAGTGGTAGTGGTCAGCTCCTATGGCTACACCTTC; CDR3 protein: CASSEVVVVSSYGYTF
V gene: TRBV2; clone size: .; J gene: TRBJ1-1; D gene: .; CDR3 DNA: TGTGCCAGCATATTTCAGGGAAAGGGTGAAGCTTTCTTT; CDR3 protein: CASIFQGKGEAFF
V gene: TRBV27; clone size: .; J gene: TRBJ2-1; D gene: .; CDR3 DNA: TGTGCCAGCAGTCATAACTACAATGAGCAGTTCTTC; CDR3 protein: CASSHNYNEQFF
V gene: TRBV6-5; clone size: .; J gene: TRBJ1-4; D gene: TRBD1; CDR3 DNA: TGTGCCAGCAGTTACTTGACAGGGAGGGATGAAAAACTGTTTTTT; CDR3 protein: CASSYLTGRDEKLFF
V gene: TRBV5-1; clone size: .; J gene: TRBJ2-7; D gene: TRBD2; CDR3 DNA: TGCGCCAGCAGCCACGGACTAGCGGGGGGGCCCCTCGAGCAGTACTTC; CDR3 protein: CASSHGLAGGPLEQYF
V gene: TRBV15; clone size: once; J gene: TRBJ2-6; D gene: .; CDR3 DNA: TGTGCCACCAGCAGAGATCCTTCTGGGGCCAACGTCCTGACTTTC; CDR3 protein: CATSRDPSGANVLTF
V gene: TRBV7-9; clone size: .; J gene: TRBJ2-3; D gene: .; CDR3 DNA: TGTGCCAGCAGCTGGTCAGGGACAGATACGCAGTATTTT; CDR3 protein: CASSWSGTDTQYF
V gene: TRBV30; clone size: .; J gene: TRBJ1-6; D gene: .; CDR3 DNA: TGTGCCTGGAGCGTCTCCGGTCCCGATAATTCACCCCTCCACTTT; CDR3 protein: CAWSVSGPDNSPLHF
V gene: TRBV5-4; clone size: .; J gene: TRBJ2-2; D gene: .; CDR3 DNA: TGTGCCAGCAGCTTAGGGGAGTTTGCAGGGGAGCTGTTTTTT; CDR3 protein: CASSLGEFAGELFF
V gene: TRBV6-1; clone size: .; J gene: TRBJ2-7; D gene: TRBD2; CDR3 DNA: TGTGCCAGCGGCGCGGGGGTGCGGATCGAGCAGTACTTC; CDR3 protein: CASGAGVRIEQYF
V gene: TRBV12-2; clone size: once; J gene: TRBJ1-2; D gene: .; CDR3 DNA: TGTGCAAGTCGCTTAGCGCAGGGGGCCAGCTATGGCTACACCTTC; CDR3 protein: CASRLAQGASYGYTF
V gene: TRBV5-1; clone size: few; J gene: TRBJ1-6; D gene: .; CDR3 DNA: TGCGCCAGCAGCTTGGCCGGGGGCCCCCCGAATTCACCCCTCCACTTT; CDR3 protein: CASSLAGGPPNSPLHF
V gene: TRBV21-1; clone size: .; J gene: TRBJ2-7; D gene: .; CDR3 DNA: TGTGCCAGCAGCAAAGCTGGCCGACAGGGGGCTGACTCGTACCCCGAGCAGTACTTC; CDR3 protein: CASSKAGRQGADSYPEQYF
V gene: TRBV25-1; clone size: .; J gene: TRBJ2-1; D gene: TRBD1; CDR3 DNA: TGTGCCAGCAGTTGGGACAGGGGGAATAGCAATGAGCAGTTCTTC; CDR3 protein: CASSWDRGNSNEQFF